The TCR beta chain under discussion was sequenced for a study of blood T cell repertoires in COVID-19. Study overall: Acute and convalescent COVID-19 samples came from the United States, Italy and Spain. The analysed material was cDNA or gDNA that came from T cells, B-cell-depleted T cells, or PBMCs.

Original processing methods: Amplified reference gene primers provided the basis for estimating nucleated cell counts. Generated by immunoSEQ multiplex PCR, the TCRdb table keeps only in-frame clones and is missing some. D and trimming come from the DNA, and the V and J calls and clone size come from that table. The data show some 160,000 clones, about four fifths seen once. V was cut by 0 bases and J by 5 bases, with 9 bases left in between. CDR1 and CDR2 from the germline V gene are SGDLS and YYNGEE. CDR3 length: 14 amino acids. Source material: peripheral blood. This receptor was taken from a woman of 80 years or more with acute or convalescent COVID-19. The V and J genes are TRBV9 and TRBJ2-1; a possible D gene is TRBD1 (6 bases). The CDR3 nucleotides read TGTGCCAGCAGCGTAGGGGGGACAAACAATGAGCAGTTCTTC. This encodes CASSVGGTNNEQFF.